This is a list of T cell receptor beta chains from one sample in a study of monozygotic twins with inflammatory bowel disease. TCRdb derives one entry per CDR3 protein from the 5' RACE reads, leaving out DNA. This sample's table reports about 300,000 distinct CDR3 sequences. The material sequenced was blood. All receptors derive from a human donor with ulcerative colitis or Crohn's disease, or a healthy co-twin of an affected twin (not recorded which). Each CDR3 is given with its conserved first and last residue.

J gene	V gene	CDR3 protein
TRBJ2-1	TRBV29-1	CSVEAIGLNEQFF
TRBJ2-5	TRBV2	CASGGSTSGVFIGETQYF
TRBJ2-7	TRBV20-1	CSAETSGSYEQYF
TRBJ2-2	TRBV25-1	CASSISGGAYTGELFF
TRBJ1-2	TRBV20-1	CSARTIYGYTF
TRBJ2-4	TRBV18	CASSPLRDAKNIQYF
TRBJ2-2	TRBV5-1	CASSLKGGNTGELFF
TRBJ2-7	TRBV6-5	CASSTPGQGRYEQYF
TRBJ2-5	TRBV2	CASFYGQETQYF
TRBJ2-5	TRBV7-2	CASSLRRGGEETQYF
TRBJ2-3	TRBV5-1	CASSTYSGRISDTQYF
TRBJ2-7	TRBV5-1	CASSQDTSYYEQYF
TRBJ2-7	TRBV19	CAGQGAYEQYF
TRBJ2-2	TRBV9	CASSAGQGARVIGELFF
TRBJ2-5	TRBV10-3	CAISEHTDQARGTQYF
TRBJ1-3	TRBV7-9	CASSLVSGTTGNTIYF
TRBJ1-6	TRBV10-3	CAISYDRTYNSPLHF
TRBJ2-5	TRBV25-1	CASSDRGLALQETQYF
TRBJ2-5	TRBV25-1	CASSEWIVETQYF
TRBJ2-7	TRBV7-2	CASSLVGTSGGGFEQYF
TRBJ1-3	TRBV6-1	CASTRDFFSYF